These 31 T cell receptor beta chains share one sample of origin, sequenced in a study of early T cells in non-severe SARS-CoV-2 infection. TCRdb re-called the 5' RACE reads through MiXCR, storing one row per CDR3 protein. The sample contains about 33,000 distinct CDR3 sequences, about 3.9% of which appear only once. The sequenced sample was whole blood. Receptor source: an adult who was a healthcare worker with PCR-confirmed SARS-CoV-2 infection or an uninfected control (not recorded which).

This clonotype showed up many times. The chain couples TRBV19 to TRBJ2-1, with D perhaps assigned TRBD1 or TRBD2 (5 bases each). In germline, CDR1 is LNHDA, CDR2 SQIVND (reference sequence). CDR3 size: 16 residues. V was trimmed by 5 bases and J by 5 bases, leaving 19 bases between them. The CDR3 reads CASSPLGQGADNEQFF. Written as DNA, the CDR3 is TGTGCCAGTAGTCCCCTAGGGCAGGGAGCGGACAATGAGCAGTTCTTC.

The chain links TRBV25-1 to TRBJ2-4, with D possibly TRBD2 on 7 matching bases. The CDR3 has 12 amino acids. V was pared by 4 bases and J by 12 bases, with 13 bases between. In germline, CDR1 is MGHDK, CDR2 SYGVNS. In DNA form, the CDR3 reads TGTGCCAGCAGTGCTGAGGGGGGGCCTCAGTACTTC. Translated, it gives CASSAEGGPQYF. Together with reference TRBV25-1 and TRBJ2-4, the CDR3 gives the full variable domain: EADIYQTPRYLVIGTGKKITLECSQTMGHDKMYWYQQDPGMELHLIHYSYGVNSTEKGDLSSESTVSRIRTEHFPLTLESARPSHTSQYLCASSAEGGPQYFGAGTRLSVL.

This clonotype was seen at least ten times. The rearrangement uses TRBV3-1 and TRBJ1-5; no firm D call. Looked up from germline, CDR1 is LGHDT and CDR2 is YNNKEL (reference sequence). The CDR3 spans 15 residues. The V and J ends lost 1 base and 1 base respectively, with 8 bases between them. This CDR3 reads CASSQGIESNQPQHF. Here the CDR3 DNA reads TGTGCCAGCAGCCAAGGAATTGAGAGCAATCAGCCCCAGCATTTT.

The chain recombines TRBV28 with TRBJ1-3; D possibly corresponds to TRBD1 (6 bases). Germline lookup yields CDR1 MDHEN and CDR2 SYDVKM. The CDR3 is made up of 14 amino acids. Trimming shortened V by 5 bases and J by 4 bases, and 12 bases separated the two germline ends. CDR3 nucleotide sequence: TGTGCCAGCAGTACCCAACAGGGAGGAAACACCATATATTTT. Translating it yields CASSTQQGGNTIYF. The complete variable domain, with remaining parts taken from reference TRBV28 and TRBJ1-3, reads DVKVTQSSRYLVKRTGEKVFLECVQDMDHENMFWYRQDPGLGLRLIYFSYDVKMKEKGDIPEGYSVSREKKERFSLILESASTNQTSMYLCASSTQQGGNTIYFGEGSWLTVV.

The chain is built from TRBV20-1 and TRBJ1-5, with D perhaps TRBD1 (6 bases). The CDR3 runs 12 residues. The germline gives CDR1 DFQATT, CDR2 SNEGSKA (reference sequence). Trimming shortened V by 6 bases and J by 6 bases, and 12 bases separated the two germline ends. CDR3 in DNA: TGCAGTGCCGGACAGTTGAGTCAGCCCCAGCATTTT. It is translated as CSAGQLSQPQHF.

This clonotype has a count of ten or more. The chain joins TRBV4-2 to TRBJ2-3, with 9 bases that match TRBD2. Germline V lookup: CDR1 LGHNA, CDR2 YNFKEQ. The J segment lost 2 bases and the V segment lost 3 bases, leaving 3 bases of the junction unmatched. The CDR3 consists of 15 residues. In DNA, the CDR3 is TGTGCCAGCAGCCAGCGACTAGCGGTCACAGATACGCAGTATTTT. This codes for CASSQRLAVTDTQYF.

This clonotype was seen ten or more times. V is TRBV18 and J is TRBJ1-5; tentative D call: TRBD1 (6 bases). The CDR3 is made up of 13 amino acids. V was trimmed by 5 bases and J by 6 bases, leaving 11 bases between them. Germline V gene lookup returns CDR1 KGHSH and CDR2 LQKENI. CDR3 in DNA: TGTGCCAGCTCAGCCGACAGGAGTCAGCCCCAGCATTTT. It translates to CASSADRSQPQHF.

This clonotype was seen many times. The chain carries TRBV4-2 and TRBJ2-5; the match to TRBD2 covers 7 bases. Germline-derived CDR1 and CDR2 are LGHNA and YNFKEQ. The CDR3 extends over 16 amino acids. V lost 0 bases and J lost 2; bases outside the gene matches: 6. The CDR3 DNA reads TGTGCCAGCAGCCAAGAGGCCGGGAGGCCACAAGAGACCCAGTACTTC. Amino acid sequence: CASSQEAGRPQETQYF.

This clonotype occurred many times. The chain joins TRBV4-3 to TRBJ1-5; TRBD1 is a possible D gene (6 bases). Germline values: CDR1 LGHNA, CDR2 YSLEER. The CDR3 sequence is 16 residues long. V lost 0 bases, J lost 6 bases, and 15 bases lay in between. The CDR3 loop reads CASSQDLGGQGQPQHF. DNA of the CDR3: TGCGCCAGCAGCCAAGATCTCGGGGGGCAGGGTCAGCCCCAGCATTTT.

This clonotype was observed many times. The chain recombines TRBV13 with TRBJ2-2; 7 bases agree with TRBD1. The CDR3 consists of 14 residues. With V trimmed by 7 bases and J by 2 bases, 4 bases remained unmatched. Germline V gene lookup returns CDR1 PRHDT and CDR2 FYEKMQ (reference sequence). This CDR3 reads CASMGQLNTGELFF. In DNA, the CDR3 is TGTGCCAGCATGGGACAGTTAAACACCGGGGAGCTGTTTTTT. The full variable domain, its missing parts supplied by reference TRBV13 and TRBJ2-2, is AAGVIQSPRHLIKEKRETATLKCYPIPRHDTVYWYQQGPGQDPQFLISFYEKMQSDKGSIPDRFSAQQFSDYHSELNMSSLELGDSALYFCASMGQLNTGELFFGEGSRLTVL.

This clonotype was counted ten times or more. The chain recombines TRBV20-1 with TRBJ2-5; 10 bases are a match to TRBD1. The V gene's germline CDR1 is DFQATT and CDR2 SNEGSKA (reference sequence). This CDR3 has 13 residues. The J segment lost 2 bases and the V segment lost 6 bases, leaving 3 bases of the junction unmatched. DNA for the CDR3: TGCAGTGCAAGACAGGGGGCTCAAGAGACCCAGTACTTC. As protein: CSARQGAQETQYF.

This clonotype was counted ten times or more. The chain has TRBV3-1 and TRBJ2-1; unclear D gene. CDR1 and CDR2 (germline): LGHDT, YNNKEL (reference sequence). The CDR3 consists of 14 residues. Trimming took 0 bases from V and 7 from J, leaving 10 bases between them. As DNA, the CDR3 is TGTGCCAGCAGCCAAGAGTACAGTCGGAATGAGCAGTTCTTC. Translated: CASSQEYSRNEQFF.

This clonotype was counted many times. The chain carries TRBV9 and TRBJ2-3; D not resolved. Germline values: CDR1 SGDLS, CDR2 YYNGEE. The CDR3 loop spans 13 amino acids. The ends were cut back, 3 bases at V and 2 bases at J, with 7 bases in the middle. Written as DNA, the CDR3 is TGTGCCAGCAGCGAGACTTACACAGATACGCAGTATTTT. This translates into CASSETYTDTQYF.

This chain joins TRBV9 and TRBJ2-3; the D gene is possibly TRBD2 (6 bases). CDR1 SGDLS and CDR2 YYNGEE come from the germline V gene. This CDR3 is 15 amino acids long. V dropped 0 bases and J dropped 6 bases, with 14 bases sitting between them. The CDR3 is CASSVVGGVLDTQYF. DNA of the CDR3: TGTGCCAGCAGCGTAGTCGGGGGAGTTCTGGATACGCAGTATTTT.

This clonotype was recorded a few times. This rearrangement joins TRBV28 to TRBJ2-7; TRBD2 matches 16 bases. With 4 bases clipped from V and 4 bases from J, the junction kept 10 bases outside the gene matches. This CDR3 spans 18 amino acids. Germline loops: CDR1 MDHEN, CDR2 SYDVKM. CDR3 loop: CASSSYPGTSGRAYEQYF. The CDR3 DNA reads TGTGCCAGCAGTTCCTACCCCGGGACTAGCGGGAGGGCGTACGAGCAGTACTTC.

The sample holds many counts of this clonotype. The chain's CDR3 is CSAWTSGSGETQYF. The DNA for the CDR3 is TGCAGTGCATGGACTAGCGGGAGTGGGGAGACCCAGTACTTC. The chain combines TRBV20-1 with TRBJ2-5; 13 nucleotides line up with TRBD2. The CDR3 has 14 amino acids. V was pared by 6 bases and J by 5 bases, with 6 bases of the junction left unmatched. From germline, CDR1 is DFQATT and CDR2 SNEGSKA (reference sequence).

Ten or more counts support this clonotype. The gene calls are TRBV5-1 and TRBJ2-5, with D perhaps TRBD2 (6 bases). CDR3 length equals 15 residues. The V and J ends lost 9 bases and 4 bases respectively, with 22 bases between them. Germline V gives CDR1 SGHRS, CDR2 YFSETQ. The CDR3 reads CATYAGSSGGETQYF. CDR3 nucleotides: TGCGCCACCTACGCGGGGTCGAGTGGGGGAGAGACCCAGTACTTC.

This clonotype was seen at least ten times. V is TRBV6-2 or TRBV6-3 and J is TRBJ2-6, with 7 bases lining up with TRBD2. V gave up 5 bases and J gave up 2 bases; unmatched junction bases: 3. The CDR3 contains 15 residues. Per germline, CDR1 MNHEY and CDR2 SVGEGT. The CDR3 nucleotides read TGTGCCAGCAGTCAGCGGGGAACTGGGGCCAACGTCCTGACTTTC. It translates to CASSQRGTGANVLTF.

The rearrangement joins TRBV25-1 to TRBJ2-2; D is undetermined. The CDR3 sequence is 15 residues long. Deletions cut 1 base from V and 6 bases from J, with 12 bases between. The germline CDR1 and CDR2 sequences are MGHDK and SYGVNS. The CDR3: CASSESASYAGELFF. In DNA form, the CDR3 reads TGTGCCAGCAGTGAATCTGCTTCTTACGCCGGGGAGCTGTTTTTT.

In this sample, this clonotype turned up many times. The chain links TRBV10-3 to TRBJ2-1; possibly TRBD2 for D (5 bases). The length of the CDR3 is 12 residues. Germline-derived CDR1 and CDR2 are ENHRY and SYGVKD. V lost 8 bases to trimming and J lost 9 bases, with 14 bases between them. The CDR3 sequence: CAIGRTGGEQFF. The CDR3 DNA follows: TGTGCCATCGGACGGACTGGCGGTGAGCAGTTCTTC.

In its sample, this clonotype was seen many times. The rearrangement uses TRBV20-1 and TRBJ2-2, with D perhaps TRBD2 (6 bases). Germline CDR1 reads DFQATT; CDR2 reads SNEGSKA (reference sequence). Trimming cost V 3 bases and J 2 bases, with 10 bases left between them. There are 14 residues in the CDR3. The CDR3 DNA reads as TGCAGTGCTAGGGGGGGAGTTAACACCGGGGAGCTGTTTTTT. Encoded protein: CSARGGVNTGELFF.

The rearrangement links TRBV6-5 to TRBJ1-2; possibly TRBD1 for D (5 bases). Germline V gene lookup returns CDR1 MNHEY and CDR2 SVGAGI. Trimming took 5 bases from V and 8 from J, leaving 18 bases between them. The CDR3 extends over 14 amino acids. In DNA form, the CDR3 reads TGTGCCAGCAGTCCCTCTCGCAGGGTTCACGGCTACACCTTC. This gives the protein CASSPSRRVHGYTF.

This clonotype occurred many times. The rearrangement links TRBV29-1 to TRBJ2-1, with D maybe TRBD2 (5 bases). Germline V gene sequence: CDR1 SQVTM, CDR2 ANQGSEA. The CDR3 is made up of 12 amino acids. V lost 4 bases and J 8 bases, leaving 12 bases between the germline ends. The CDR3 DNA sequence: TGCAGCGTTGTGAGGGAGAGGGATGAGCAGTTCTTC. Residues: CSVVRERDEQFF.

This clonotype is labeled as medium-sized (0.01 to 0.1%). The chain has TRBV10-3 and TRBJ2-1, with TRBD1 matching 8 bases. The CDR3 has 15 amino acids. From germline, CDR1 is ENHRY and CDR2 SYGVKD. V dropped 5 bases and J dropped 7; count of bases not matched to a gene: 10. Here the CDR3 DNA reads TGTGCCATCAGTCCAGGGGGCACTATGGCGAATGAGCAGTTCTTC. This gives the protein CAISPGGTMANEQFF.

This clonotype was found a few times. The V call is TRBV5-1, the J call TRBJ1-3, with TRBD1 as a possible D gene (5 bases). CDR1 is SGHRS and CDR2 is YFSETQ in the germline V gene. The CDR3 totals 16 residues. V was clipped by 4 bases and J by 0 bases, with 14 bases between them. The CDR3, as DNA: TGCGCCAGCAGCCCCGGGACCCCGAGCTCTGGAAACACCATATATTTT. This translates into CASSPGTPSSGNTIYF.

This clonotype was recorded at least ten times. The CDR3 reads CASTSRTPYNSPLHF. The CDR3 DNA follows: TGTGCCAGCACCAGCCGGACCCCCTATAATTCACCCCTCCACTTT. The chain joins TRBV6-6 to TRBJ1-6, with D uncertain. CDR1 MNHNY and CDR2 SVGAGI come from the germline V gene (reference sequence). V was pared by 7 bases and J by 2 bases, with 12 bases between. This CDR3 spans 15 amino acids.

The gene calls are TRBV7-8 and TRBJ2-7; no definite D call. V shed 1 base and J shed 5 bases, with 6 bases lying between them. Germline CDR1 reads SGHVS; CDR2 reads FQNEAQ. The CDR3 is made up of 12 amino acids. CDR3 DNA: TGTGCCAGCAGCTTAGTTGCGAACGAGCAGTACTTC. Its protein product is CASSLVANEQYF.

This clonotype was seen many times. This chain joins TRBV20-1 and TRBJ1-2; 9 bases match TRBD1. The V gene end was trimmed by 5 bases and the J gene end by 6 bases; junction bases not matched to a gene: 7. The CDR3 extends over 13 amino acids. Germline-derived CDR1 and CDR2 are DFQATT and SNEGSKA (reference sequence). DNA of the CDR3: TGCAGTGCTCACCGGGACAGGGAAAATGGCTACACCTTC. This translates into CSAHRDRENGYTF.

This clonotype has more than one count but fewer than ten. The CDR3 region is CASSLAGTQYEQYF. The CDR3 region has the DNA TGCGCCAGCAGCTTGGCCGGGACACAATACGAGCAGTACTTC. V usage is TRBV5-1 and J usage is TRBJ2-7, with a weak D call TRBD1 (6 bases). The CDR3 length is 14 residues. CDR1 SGHRS and CDR2 YFSETQ come from the germline V gene. V was trimmed by 0 bases and J by 4 bases, leaving 11 bases between them.

DNA of the CDR3: TGTGCCAGCAGTGTGAACAGGGCGAACACCGGGGAGCTGTTTTTT. As protein: CASSVNRANTGELFF. The rearrangement uses TRBV2 and TRBJ2-2; tentative D call: TRBD1 (6 bases). V was clipped by 4 bases and J by 0 bases, with 9 bases between them. The germline V gene encodes CDR1 SNHLY and CDR2 FYNNEI. This CDR3 contains 15 residues. The full variable domain, its missing parts supplied by reference TRBV2 and TRBJ2-2, is EPEVTQTPSHQVTQMGQEVILRCVPISNHLYFYWYRQILGQKVEFLVSFYNNEISEKSEIFDDQFSVERPDGSNFTLKIRSTKLEDSAMYFCASSVNRANTGELFFGEGSRLTVL.

The sample holds many counts of this clonotype. The genes are TRBV18 and TRBJ2-7, with TRBD1 matching 8 bases. The CDR3 contains 15 residues. Germline V gene data show CDR1 as KGHSH and CDR2 as LQKENI. J lost 4 bases, V lost 5 bases, and 10 bases had no gene match. CDR3 residues: CASSLGQGGGYEQYF. The CDR3 region has the DNA TGTGCCAGCTCATTAGGACAGGGTGGCGGGTACGAGCAGTACTTC.